In its sample, the clone carrying this TCR beta chain was seen once. The antigen is unknown. The study ran its PCR with 60 Vbeta and 13 Jbeta primers. TCRdb's copy holds only in-frame clones and misses some; the assay was immunoSEQ multiplex PCR. Of about 210,000 clones in the sample, 81% were seen once. This specimen belongs to a study of cytomegalovirus exposure and HLA in healthy donors. The study's findings and limits: In a later analysis, TCR beta V- and J-gene trimming was associated with a missense DCLRE1C variant. TCR sequences were mostly rare, though some public TCRs occurred in many donors.

CDR1 is SNHLY and CDR2 is FYNNEI in the germline V gene. The length of the CDR3 is 16 residues. The V gene end was trimmed by 3 bases and the J gene end by 2 bases; junction bases not matched to a gene: 5. Sequencing was done on a sample of PBMCs. This TCR was sampled from a man aged 40-49 years in good health and CMV-seropositive. The chain couples TRBV2 to TRBJ2-5; 11 bases line up with TRBD2. The CDR3 nucleotides read TGTGCCAGCAGTGAGGCTCTAGCGGGGGGTCAAGAGACCCAGTACTTC. As protein: CASSEALAGGQETQYF.